What follows are 18 T cell receptor beta chains derived from one specimen sequenced in a study of OX40 agonist ivuxolimab in advanced cancers. Generated by immunoSEQ multiplex PCR, the TCRdb table keeps only in-frame clones and is missing some. The sample has tens of thousands of clones, around 80% seen once. Material: CD4+ or CD8+ T cells sorted from blood, obtained in a trial of the OX40 agonist ivuxolimab. These receptors were obtained from an adult with an advanced solid tumor such as melanoma, head and neck, liver or kidney cancer.

The rearrangement joins TRBV2 to TRBJ1-2, with 7 nucleotides matching TRBD1. The trim removed 3 bases at V and 7 bases at J, leaving 8 bases unmatched. CDR3 size: 14 residues. CDR1 is SNHLY, CDR2 FYNNEI, per germline. The CDR3 spells CASSDADRVFGYTF. The CDR3 DNA reads TGTGCCAGCAGTGATGCTGACAGGGTTTTTGGCTACACCTTC.

This sequence joins TRBV4-2 and TRBJ2-2; 8 positions match TRBD1. The germline V gene has CDR1 LGHNA and CDR2 YNFKEQ. This CDR3 has 15 amino acids. Unmatched junction bases numbered 6, after V lost 8 bases and J lost 1 base. CDR3 DNA: TGTGCCAGCGCAGAGGGGACAGGGAACACCGGGGAGCTGTTTTTT. Encoded protein: CASAEGTGNTGELFF.

This clone was observed a few times. The chain employs TRBV4-1 and TRBJ1-5; D unclear. CDR3 size: 13 residues. V was shortened by 0 bases and J by 1 base, with 1 base between the two germline ends. Germline assignment: CDR1 MGHRA and CDR2 YSYEKL. The CDR3 DNA reads as TGCGCCAGCAGCCAAGACAGCAATCAGCCCCAGCATTTT. As protein: CASSQDSNQPQHF.

The chain combines TRBV10-3 with TRBJ1-6; 7 nucleotides agree with TRBD1. CDR1 ENHRY and CDR2 SYGVKD come from the germline V gene. V lost 0 bases to trimming and J lost 14 bases; unmatched junction nucleotides: 7. The CDR3 has 14 residues. This CDR3 is CAISESGGAFTLHF. CDR3 bases: TGTGCCATCAGTGAGTCAGGGGGCGCTTTCACCCTCCACTTT.

This clone has a single count. The chain links TRBV7-8 to TRBJ2-3; D may be TRBD2 (5 bases). Per germline, CDR1 SGHVS and CDR2 FQNEAQ. The CDR3 has 16 amino acids. The V and J ends lost 2 bases and 0 bases respectively, with 12 bases between them. In DNA form, the CDR3 reads TGTGCCAGCAGCTTATTGACTACGACTAGCACAGATACGCAGTATTTT. Protein: CASSLLTTTSTDTQYF.

The V call is TRBV2, the J call TRBJ2-2, with D perhaps TRBD1 (5 bases). V was cut by 8 bases and J by 1 base, with 11 bases left in between. CDR3 length: 14 residues. CDR1 SNHLY and CDR2 FYNNEI come from the germline V gene. The CDR3 region is CASGALMNTGELFF. The CDR3, as DNA: TGTGCCAGCGGGGCCTTGATGAACACCGGGGAGCTGTTTTTT.

This chain connects TRBV6-5 to TRBJ1-6; D remains unclear. With 4 bases removed from V and 10 bases from J, the gap between germline ends came to 5 bases. CDR1 is MNHEY and CDR2 is SVGAGI in the germline V gene. The CDR3 covers 11 residues. CDR3 amino acids: CASSLGSPLHF. As DNA, the CDR3 is TGTGCCAGCAGTTTGGGGTCACCCCTCCACTTT.

This chain links TRBV5-1 with TRBJ1-1, with D possibly TRBD1 on 6 matching bases. CDR1 is SGHRS, CDR2 YFSETQ, per germline. The CDR3 length is 14 residues. Trimming pared 2 bases from V and 3 bases from J, leaving 11 bases between. CDR3 in DNA: TGCGCCAGCAGCTTCCCGGGGGCAGACACTGAAGCTTTCTTT. Translated: CASSFPGADTEAFF. Supplemented by reference TRBV5-1 and TRBJ1-1, the full variable domain reads KAGVTQTPRYLIKTRGQQVTLSCSPISGHRSVSWYQQTPGQGLQFLFEYFSETQRNKGNFPGRFSGRQFSNSRSEMNVSTLELGDSALYLCASSFPGADTEAFFGQGTRLTVV.

The rearrangement uses TRBV28 and TRBJ2-1; D remains unclear. Trimming cost V 5 bases and J 8 bases, with 10 bases left between them. The CDR3 covers 12 residues. The V gene's germline CDR1 is MDHEN and CDR2 SYDVKM. Written as DNA, the CDR3 is TGTGCCAGCAGTCCTCTATGGGATGAGCAGTTCTTC. Its protein product is CASSPLWDEQFF.

The genes are TRBV4-2 and TRBJ2-1; 12 nucleotides agree with TRBD2. Germline CDR1 LGHNA, CDR2 YNFKEQ. The V segment lost 1 base and the J segment 5 bases; nucleotides outside the gene matches: 0. The length of the CDR3 is 15 residues. For the CDR3, the DNA is TGTGCCAGCAGCCAAGGGACTAGCGGGGACAATGAGCAGTTCTTC. This translates into CASSQGTSGDNEQFF.

This clone was picked up one time. J is TRBJ2-7 and V is TRBV7-9; D might be TRBD2 (6 bases). The CDR3 totals 14 residues. The V gene's germline CDR1 is SEHNR and CDR2 FQNEAQ (reference sequence). The V gene lost 7 bases and the J gene lost 2 bases, with 15 bases spanning the gap. The CDR3 DNA reads as TGTGCCAGCACCCCGCCGCGGGGTCCCTACGAGCAGTACTTC. This sequence encodes CASTPPRGPYEQYF.

The rearrangement uses TRBV5-1 and TRBJ1-1; maybe TRBD1 (5 bases). Deletions cut 0 bases from V and 5 bases from J, with 14 bases between. This CDR3 has 15 residues. The germline gives CDR1 SGHRS, CDR2 YFSETQ. The CDR3, as DNA: TGCGCCAGCAGCTTGGGGACTCAGGGCCTAACTGAAGCTTTCTTT. Translation: CASSLGTQGLTEAFF.

The CDR3 sequence: CASNPTGTSGRAFDEQFF. The CDR3 DNA sequence: TGTGCCAGCAACCCGACCGGGACTAGCGGGAGGGCCTTCGATGAGCAGTTCTTC. The chain couples TRBV6-4 to TRBJ2-1, with 16 bases aligning to TRBD2. Losses at the gene ends were 7 bases for V and 8 bases for J; bases not matched to a gene: 14. Germline V lookup: CDR1 MRHNA, CDR2 SNTAGT. The CDR3 is 18 residues long.

The gene calls are TRBV28 and TRBJ2-3; D is possibly TRBD2 (6 bases). This CDR3 has 12 residues. Germline V lookup: CDR1 MDHEN, CDR2 SYDVKM. With 8 bases removed from V and 2 bases from J, the gap between germline ends came to 8 bases. Here the CDR3 reads CASGRNTDTQYF. The CDR3 nucleotides read TGTGCCAGCGGGAGGAACACAGATACGCAGTATTTT. The entire variable domain, with the rest obtained from reference TRBV28 and TRBJ2-3, is as follows: DVKVTQSSRYLVKRTGEKVFLECVQDMDHENMFWYRQDPGLGLRLIYFSYDVKMKEKGDIPEGYSVSREKKERFSLILESASTNQTSMYLCASGRNTDTQYFGPGTRLTVL.

This clone turned up a few times. The chain is built from TRBV6-1 and TRBJ2-1; 13 bases agree with TRBD2. Germline CDR1 is MNHNS and CDR2 is SASEGT. CDR3 length: 13 residues. J was trimmed by 8 bases and V by 10 bases; bases with no gene match: 5. CDR3 residues: CATRTSGSYEQFF. DNA for the CDR3: TGTGCCACAAGGACTAGCGGGAGCTATGAGCAGTTCTTC.

This chain links TRBV6-5 with TRBJ2-7; tentative D call: TRBD2 (7 bases). V dropped 6 bases and J dropped 4 bases, with 19 bases sitting between them. This CDR3 has 15 amino acids. Germline CDR1 is MNHEY and CDR2 is SVGAGI. The CDR3 protein is CASREQAGAPYEQYF. CDR3 nucleotides: TGTGCCAGCAGGGAGCAGGCGGGGGCCCCATACGAGCAGTACTTC.

The chain uses TRBV7-2 and TRBJ1-3, with 9 nucleotides matching TRBD1. The germline V gene has CDR1 SGHTA and CDR2 FQGNSA. The CDR3 sequence is 14 residues long. Trimming took 5 bases from V and 4 from J; bases not matched to a gene: 3. In nucleotides, the CDR3 is TGTGCCAGCAGCGCCGGGACAGGGGGAAACACCATATATTTT. Its protein product is CASSAGTGGNTIYF.

V usage is TRBV6-1 and J usage is TRBJ1-2; 9 bases are shared with TRBD1. This CDR3 is built from 16 residues. V trimming: 4 bases; J trimming: 3 bases; junction bases outside the gene matches: 9. From germline, CDR1 is MNHNS and CDR2 SASEGT. The CDR3 bases are TGTGCCAGCAGTGCTGATCCGGGACAGGGTGACTATGGCTACACCTTC. Amino acid sequence: CASSADPGQGDYGYTF.